This record looks at one TCR beta chain sequence and its context. These data are taken from a study of CD8 T cells in Susac syndrome. An input of about 0.5 to 1 ug of RNA was subjected to reverse transcription using random hexamers. One entry per CDR3 protein results from TCRdb running MiXCR on the immunoSEQ multiplex PCR reads. The table records some 120,000 distinct CDR3 sequences, around 94% of them present only once. Those who served as multiple sclerosis controls were treatment-naive patients with stable or active relapsing-remitting disease. Isolation of CD8+ and CD4+ T cells was performed negatively, whereas enrichment of TEMRA cells was done by FACS. CDR1 is SNHLY and CDR2 is FYNNEI in the germline V gene. The CDR3 consists of 13 residues. V was cut by 6 bases and J by 1 base, with 9 bases left in between.

The V gene is TRBV2, the J gene TRBJ2-5; tentatively, D is TRBD1 or TRBD2 (5 bases each). The TCR sequence derives from a human donor with multiple sclerosis. The specimen sequenced was CD4+ T cells from PBMCs. The CDR3 spells CASSGTAQETQYF. The CDR3 DNA reads TGTGCCAGCAGCGGGACGGCCCAAGAGACCCAGTACTTC.